This record covers a single TCR beta chain. Its antigen specificity is not known. Nothing much larger sits one base from this clone, and base qualities are not available. These data originate in a study of blood T cells in healthy people across ages (dated by TCRdb to the mid-2010s). With regard to the full study: In model experiments, template switching captured about one uniquely barcoded TCR beta cDNA molecule for every two T cells. Using deep sequencing normalized with unique cDNA molecular identifiers, the study measured how TCR beta repertoire diversity changes with age. Four age groups were formed from the donors: young (average about 15 years), middle-aged (approximately 42), aged (62) and long-lived (approximately 80). Donors of different ages were randomly distributed across sequencing lanes to avoid experimental bias. Two additional independent replicas of 1 million unique cDNA reads from the same blood draw were analyzed for two donors (one aged 18 to 30 and one aged 80 or older).

For this chain, trimming is 1 base at the V end and 7 bases at the J end, and the number of junction bases without a gene match is 9. The CDR3 numbers 16 residues from cysteine through phenylalanine. The retained sequence is limited to the CDR3, 48 bases, with the frame set at the first base. Based on the germline V gene, the CDR1 and CDR2 sequences are SGDLS and YYNGEE. Summary of the overall study and its limitations: Estimates of total diversity from one million sequenced T cells were regarded as lower bounds and underestimates. Because profiling used bulk unsorted PBMCs, naive and antigen-experienced compartments could not be compared conclusively. Compared with the aged group, more naive CD4+ T cells, fewer expanded clones and increased TCR diversity were shown by the long-lived group, suggesting age selection. Observed TCR beta diversity correlated strongly with the percentage of naive T cells measured by flow cytometry. Donor CMV infection status was unknown, potentially confounding age-related changes in expanded clonotypes. Observed TCR beta diversity per million T cells fell roughly linearly with age, and a significant reduction was already apparent by age around 40.

The roughly 39 donors, aged 6 to 90 years, were systemically healthy Caucasian individuals from Russia. Roughly 10 milliliters of peripheral blood were drawn from each donor into EDTA-treated Vacutainer tubes. Ficoll-Paque density-gradient centrifugation was used to isolate PBMCs, with at least 7 million per sample. Total RNA was extracted from PBMCs with Trizol reagent, with at least 6 micrograms obtained per sample. For every donor, flow cytometry on a PBMC aliquot measured the percentage of naive CD45RAhigh/CD27high T cells. The library was produced with 5' RACE. The reads were generated on an Illumina HiSeq 2500. The second PCR ran for roughly 7 to 12 cycles and used a J-beta primer mix along with a sample-barcoded 5' primer. A unique molecular identifier was introduced onto each TCR beta cDNA molecule by a template-switch 5' adaptor carrying 12 random nucleotides. At least 3 million CDR3-containing paired-end reads were obtained from each sample. The Mint cDNA synthesis kit, primed by a TRBC-specific oligonucleotide, was used to synthesize first-strand cDNA from all RNA. All cDNA was treated with uracil-DNA glycosylase and then went through a first 18-cycle PCR with the universal primers M1SS and BC2_uni_R. The study's own analysis went as follows. For normalization, 1 million high-quality reads were randomly selected from each sample, with every read carrying a distinct molecular identifier. Instead of being binned into consensus sequences, reads that shared molecular identifiers were thrown out. CDR3 identification, clonotype clustering and error correction used MiTCR with a Q25 quality threshold and the strictest error-elimination algorithm. A nonparametric unseen species model with Euler transformation was used to estimate lower-bound total TCR beta diversity. TCRdb reprocessing: public reads trimmed at Q25 with fastp, clones called with MiXCR, in-frame beta chains kept. For every CDR3 protein sequence, its rows merge into one entry that carries the most common genes and DNA. The V and J calls, along with clone size, are taken from TCRdb and not from the paper's own processing. The sample table holds over 600,000 distinct CDR3 sequences, of which around 50% were seen once. The ten largest clonotypes hold roughly 24% of the sample.

Sequenced material: blood. The TCR sequence derives from a man aged 35 to 55 in good health. The sequence joins TRBV9 to TRBJ2-2, with 8 bases aligning to TRBD1. This receptor has the CDR3 CASSVLGTGQGGELFF. The base sequence is TGTGCCAGCAGCGTACTAGGGACAGGACAGGGCGGGGAGCTGTTTTTT.